This T cell receptor (beta chain) was sequenced during a study of T cell changes during pregnancy in multiple sclerosis. Trimming left V 3 bases short and J 4 bases short, with 18 bases between. The CDR3 extends over 16 amino acids. Germline assignment: CDR1 PRHDT and CDR2 FYEKMQ (reference sequence). Sequenced by immunoSEQ multiplex PCR; TCRdb stores in-frame clones only, minus some. The sample lists about 27,000 clones, about 88% occurring once. This specimen consisted of CD8+ T cells from peripheral blood mononuclear cells, obtained in the second trimester of pregnancy. The TCR comes from a female donor with multiple sclerosis, enrolled in a pregnancy study. The rearrangement links TRBV13 to TRBJ1-1; tentatively, D is TRBD1 (6 bases). The CDR3 is CASSFSTGIGPTEAFF. The CDR3 coding sequence is TGTGCCAGCAGCTTTAGTACAGGGATAGGACCCACTGAAGCTTTCTTT.